This entry describes one T cell receptor beta chain. Its antigen remains unknown. The germline V gene has CDR1 LNHNV and CDR2 YYDKDF (reference sequence). V gave up 0 bases and J gave up 6 bases, with 8 bases separating them. The CDR3 totals 13 residues. This sample is part of a study of T cell responses to AZD1222 COVID-19 vaccine. Whole-study findings and limits: Targets within unmutated variant regions were reportedly found for nearly half of spike-specific TCRs. Only six individuals given AZD1222 were seropositive at baseline. Spike-specific TCR breadth rose after two AZD1222 doses, and depth rose as well. Repertoires in all cases were sampled only once the peak T cell response had passed.

TCRdb keeps only in-frame clones here, not all; method: immunoSEQ multiplex PCR. Of over 85,000 clones detected, roughly 91% appear once; the ten largest clones hold approximately 7.5%. This TCR was sampled from an adult in good health. The genes are TRBV15 and TRBJ1-2, with D possibly matching TRBD1 (5 bases). The material was peripheral blood, obtained on day 0 of AZD1222 vaccination. The CDR3 DNA sequence: TGTGCCACCAGCAGAGATTGGGGCAATGGCTACACCTTC. Its protein product is CATSRDWGNGYTF.